The rows below give T cell receptor beta chains drawn from one sample of a study of T cells expressing NK-cell markers. Each CDR3 protein gets one entry in TCRdb, which reprocessed the 5' RACE reads and gives no DNA. The sample table includes roughly 350,000 distinct CDR3 sequences. The sample taken for sequencing was blood T cells: a sorted CD56 or NKG2C T cell subset, CD4+ or CD8+ T cells, or bulk PBMC T cells (not recorded which). These receptor sequences come from a man aged 18 to 69 in good health. Each CDR3 is given with its conserved first and last residue.

>TRBJ2-1|TRBV20-1
CSVLRLAGGVLNNEQFF
>TRBJ1-5|TRBV20-1
CSALFGGGNQPQHF
>TRBJ2-2|TRBV5-1
CASSRVRGGELFF
>TRBJ2-2|TRBV7-3
CASSPTVHANTGELFF
>TRBJ1-4|TRBV11-2
CASSLGRGQEKLFF
>TRBJ2-5|TRBV20-1
CSAREGVSETQYF
>TRBJ2-3|TRBV3-1
CASSDRARHTDTQYF
>TRBJ2-4|TRBV21-1
CASSKRLRGQLAKNIQYF
>TRBJ2-5|TRBV4-2
CASSRDRATSGGFQETQYF
>TRBJ2-5|TRBV2
CASRHGQGQETQYF
>TRBJ2-2|TRBV7-6
CASSPRGGGGFDTGELFF
>TRBJ1-4|TRBV12-3/TRBV12-4
CASSRDPSEKLFF
>TRBJ1-2|TRBV25-1
CASSEFSTNYGYTF
>TRBJ2-7|TRBV27
CASSGSRGRGTYEQYF
>TRBJ1-2|TRBV6-5
CASSYSVTGGGGYTF
>TRBJ2-7|TRBV7-8
CASGLTAPMNEQYF
>TRBJ2-1|TRBV6-1
CASRQGSSYNEQFF
>TRBJ1-4|TRBV5-1
CASSLTWQGSANEKLFF
>TRBJ2-1|TRBV5-4
CASSIDRASYNEQFF
>TRBJ2-4|TRBV6-1
CASNIGTGIQYF
>TRBJ1-4|TRBV4-2
CASSQDRGSEKLFF
>TRBJ2-6|TRBV27
CASSLAYRGNSGANVLTF
>TRBJ1-1|TRBV20-1
CSARTGGWTEAFF
>TRBJ2-7|TRBV20-1
CSAIERAGPKIAQYF
>TRBJ2-1|TRBV5-1
CASSLTTGTGAPEQFF
>TRBJ2-3|TRBV5-1
CASSLTVTSGNTDTQYF
>TRBJ1-6|TRBV7-2
CASSSTRSGGNSPLHF
>TRBJ2-1|TRBV28
CASSLQTGGEQFF
>TRBJ2-3|TRBV29-1
CSVEEVRDTQYF
>TRBJ1-2|TRBV5-6
CASSKLYRGRNYGYTF
>TRBJ2-3|TRBV4-1
CASSQGLDTQYF
>TRBJ1-6|TRBV12-5
CASGDGGSSPLHF
>TRBJ1-5|TRBV20-1
CSARQRVQPQHF
>TRBJ2-1|TRBV7-9
CASSKAGGNEQFF
>TRBJ1-1|TRBV12-3/TRBV12-4
CASSSTGGGTEAFF
>TRBJ2-2|TRBV7-2
CASSPVGRVSGELFF
>TRBJ2-1|TRBV12-3/TRBV12-4
CASSSPGQGGHLNYNEQFF
>TRBJ2-1|TRBV7-8
CASSFSRGSSYNEQFF
>TRBJ2-3|TRBV5-1
CASSYRTSGGTSTDTQYF
>TRBJ2-7|TRBV28
CASNRPGLAGEEQYF
>TRBJ2-1|TRBV12-3/TRBV12-4
CASSLVGGGYYEQFF
>TRBJ2-1|TRBV6-2/TRBV6-3
CASSAPGGAYNEQFF
>TRBJ1-1|TRBV12-5
CASGFHENTEAFF
>TRBJ2-1|TRBV5-1
CASSPPGTSGGARRGNEQFF
>TRBJ2-7|TRBV20-1
CSARRTSGGGYEQYF
>TRBJ2-1|TRBV10-3
CAISQSSYNEQFF
>TRBJ1-6|TRBV4-1
CASSQEGRLASPLHF
>TRBJ2-1|TRBV2
CASSNLAGGPEFF
>TRBJ2-5|TRBV11-2
CASSLGRLNQTQYF
>TRBJ2-3|TRBV5-5
CAGPGQGRVDTQYF
>TRBJ2-3|TRBV5-1
CASSLALAAFMGDPQYF
>TRBJ2-7|TRBV5-1
CASSLSTKSSYEQYF
>TRBJ2-7|TRBV6-1
CASRRGRIGYEQYF
>TRBJ2-7|TRBV29-1
CSVEVDQLSSYEQYF
>TRBJ2-1|TRBV3-1
CASSATRLAGYNEQFF
>TRBJ2-4|TRBV12-3/TRBV12-4
CASSLGSNLAKNIQYF
>TRBJ1-6|TRBV18
CASSPGVLSPLHF
>TRBJ2-1|TRBV28
CASSLWDQRGLGEQFF
>TRBJ2-2|TRBV9
CASSSQGGQPNTGELFF
>TRBJ1-2|TRBV28
CASSLGHFDSYGYTF